This is a list of T cell receptor beta chains from one sample in a study of OX40 agonist ivuxolimab in advanced cancers. Measured with immunoSEQ multiplex PCR; TCRdb has only the in-frame clones, and not every one. The repertoire holds approximately 48,000 clones, 60% to 80% seen once, with 3% to 5% in the top ten. The sequencing here drew on CD4+ or CD8+ T cells sorted from blood, taken in a trial of the OX40 agonist ivuxolimab. Receptor source: an adult with an advanced solid tumor such as melanoma, head and neck, liver or kidney cancer. Both conserved end residues are part of each CDR3. D genes are given only for firm matches. Rows give clone size only sometimes, using once, few, many, or a class for an expanded clone.

many	TRBJ1-2	TRBD1	TRBV30	TGTGCCTGGAGTAACGGGGGACAGGTTGGAGGCTACACCTTC	CAWSNGGQVGGYTF
-	TRBJ1-1	-	TRBV5-6	TGTGCCAGCAGCTTCTCACCTCAACGTAGGAACACTGAAGCTTTCTTT	CASSFSPQRRNTEAFF
once	TRBJ2-1	-	TRBV7-3	TGTGCCAGCAGTAAACCGGGCGCTTACAATGAGCAGTTCTTC	CASSKPGAYNEQFF
-	TRBJ1-5	-	TRBV7-2	TGTGCCAGCAGCTCCCGCACAGGGAGCAATCAGCCCCAGCATTTT	CASSSRTGSNQPQHF
-	TRBJ2-5	-	TRBV7-9	TGTGCCAGCAGCTTAGTACGAGAGACCCAGTACTTC	CASSLVRETQYF
-	TRBJ1-2	-	TRBV28	TGTGCCTCTCGGGGGGGAAAAGTCTATGGCTACACCTTC	CASRGGKVYGYTF
-	TRBJ1-2	TRBD1	TRBV7-9	TGTGCCAGCAGCTTAGGACAGGGCCACTATGGCTACACCTTC	CASSLGQGHYGYTF
-	TRBJ2-7	-	TRBV18	TGTGCCAGCTCACCGCCAGGGGGGAGATACGAGCAGTACTTC	CASSPPGGRYEQYF
-	TRBJ2-1	TRBD1	TRBV9	TGTGCCAGCAGCGTATGGGCAGGGGGCTCTAGCAATGAGCAGTTCTTC	CASSVWAGGSSNEQFF
-	TRBJ1-2	-	TRBV11-2	TGTGCCAGCAGCTCGGGGGGAGGTTATGGCTACACCTTC	CASSSGGGYGYTF
-	TRBJ1-5	-	TRBV7-9	TGTGCCAGCAGCTTAGACGGGCAGTTTAGCAATCAGCCCCAGCATTTT	CASSLDGQFSNQPQHF
-	TRBJ2-4	TRBD1	TRBV28	TGTGCCAGCAGTGCGGGACAGGGCATAAACATTCAGTACTTC	CASSAGQGINIQYF
-	TRBJ2-7	-	TRBV5-1	TGCGCCAGCAGCCCGATGGGAAGTCTACGATTCCACTACGAGCAGTACTTC	CASSPMGSLRFHYEQYF
once	TRBJ1-1	-	TRBV6-6	TGTGCCAGCCGGGGGTCTCTCACTGAAGCTTTCTTT	CASRGSLTEAFF
few	TRBJ1-2	-	TRBV2	TGTGCCAGCTCCAGGGGTGGGGGCTACAGGAGTGGTACCTTC	CASSRGGGYRSGTF
once	TRBJ2-4	-	TRBV21-1	TGTGCCACCCCGGGACAGTTAGCCAAAAACATTCAGTACTTC	CATPGQLAKNIQYF
once	TRBJ1-2	-	TRBV6-1	TGTGCCAGCACTATGAGAGAATGGGGCTACACCTTC	CASTMREWGYTF
-	TRBJ2-3	-	TRBV27	TGTGCCAGCAGTCAGAGCGGAGGGAATACGCAGTATTTT	CASSQSGGNTQYF
-	TRBJ2-7	TRBD2	TRBV7-2	TGTGCCAGCAGCGCCACTAGCGGGAGGGCCTACGAGCAGTACTTC	CASSATSGRAYEQYF
few	TRBJ1-6	-	TRBV5-4	TGTGCCAGCAGTGCGGCCGCTTCACCCCTCCACTTT	CASSAAASPLHF
-	TRBJ2-3	-	TRBV19	TGTGCCAGTAGTAAGGGGCGGGCGGATACGCAGTATTTT	CASSKGRADTQYF
-	TRBJ2-1	TRBD2	TRBV5-1	TGCGCCAGCAGCCCACTAGCGGGGGCCAGCAATGAGCAGTTCTTC	CASSPLAGASNEQFF
-	TRBJ1-1	-	TRBV6-9	TGTGCCAGCAGTAAACAGGGTGTCACTGAAGCTTTCTTT	CASSKQGVTEAFF
-	TRBJ2-3	TRBD2	TRBV5-1	TGCGCCAGCAGCTTCGGGACTAGCGGGGCTCCGCGGGGAGATACGCAGTATTTT	CASSFGTSGAPRGDTQYF
-	TRBJ2-3	TRBD2	TRBV7-6	TGTGCCAGCAGCTTGGGGGGGGGTGCAGATACGCAGTATTTT	CASSLGGGADTQYF
-	TRBJ2-3	-	TRBV5-1	TGCGCCAGCAGCTTGGACACAGATACGCAGTATTTT	CASSLDTDTQYF
-	TRBJ1-1	-	TRBV19	TGTGCCAGTAGTCGGGATTTGCACACTGAAGCTTTCTTT	CASSRDLHTEAFF
-	TRBJ1-2	-	TRBV6-1	TGTGCCAGCAGTGAAGCGCTTGGATACGCTAACTATGGCTACACCTTC	CASSEALGYANYGYTF
-	TRBJ1-2	-	TRBV11-2	TGTGCCAGCAGCCCAGGACTCGGTGGCTACACCTTC	CASSPGLGGYTF
-	TRBJ2-2	-	TRBV12-5	TGTGCTAGTGGGTTGAGACGGACCGGGGAGCTGTTTTTT	CASGLRRTGELFF
-	TRBJ2-1	-	TRBV4-1	TGCGCCAGCAGCCAACACCGACCCAATGAGCAGTTCTTC	CASSQHRPNEQFF
medium-sized	TRBJ2-2	-	TRBV7-9	TGTGCCAGCAGCTTAGGGCTAGCGTACGGCGGGGAGCTGTTTTTT	CASSLGLAYGGELFF
-	TRBJ1-4	-	TRBV10-2	TGCGCCAGCAGAGGGGGACCGAATGAAAAACTGTTTTTT	CASRGGPNEKLFF
-	TRBJ2-1	TRBD2	TRBV15	TGTGCCACCAGCAGGTCTAGCGGGGTGTACAATGAGCAGTTCTTC	CATSRSSGVYNEQFF
-	TRBJ1-1	TRBD1	TRBV28	TGTGCCAGCACATCCGACAGGGTGAACACTGAAGCTTTCTTT	CASTSDRVNTEAFF
-	TRBJ2-7	TRBD1	TRBV7-2	TGTGCCAGCAGCTTATTGACAGGGAAATACGAGCAGTACTTC	CASSLLTGKYEQYF
few	TRBJ1-1	-	TRBV5-4	TGTGCCAGCAGCTCGGACCAAGGCACTGAAGCTTTCTTT	CASSSDQGTEAFF
-	TRBJ1-1	TRBD1	TRBV2	TGTGCCAGCACTCGACAGGGGTTGGCCGCTGAAGCTTTCTTT	CASTRQGLAAEAFF
-	TRBJ1-2	-	TRBV29-1	TGCAGCGTTGGGCTTAGACGCCCCTCCAATGGCTACACCTTC	CSVGLRRPSNGYTF
-	TRBJ1-6	TRBD1	TRBV2	TGTGCCAGCAGTCCCCGGACAGGGGGTTCACCCCTCCACTTT	CASSPRTGGSPLHF
-	TRBJ1-4	-	TRBV7-2	TGTGCCAGCAGCTTTGATCGAGGGAGGACTAATGAAAAACTGTTTTTT	CASSFDRGRTNEKLFF
-	TRBJ2-1	-	TRBV7-9	TGTGCCAGCACCTTATCGGGACGGATGTACAATGAGCAGTTCTTC	CASTLSGRMYNEQFF
-	TRBJ2-1	-	TRBV30	TGTGCCTGGAGTATGACGGCCGAGGGGCAGTTCTTC	CAWSMTAEGQFF
-	TRBJ2-2	TRBD2	TRBV9	TGTGCCAGCAGCGGCGGGGGGGCCTCGAACACCGGGGAGCTGTTTTTT	CASSGGGASNTGELFF
-	TRBJ1-6	-	TRBV9	TGTGCCAGCAGCCCCCAGGGGAGATTGGGGTCACCCCTCCACTTT	CASSPQGRLGSPLHF
-	TRBJ2-1	-	TRBV19	TGTGCCAGTAGCCCCAGGGCCCTCAATGAGCAGTTCTTC	CASSPRALNEQFF
-	TRBJ2-7	-	TRBV11-3	TGTGCCAGCAGCTTCCGGCAGGGGTCCTACGAGCAGTACTTC	CASSFRQGSYEQYF
-	TRBJ2-7	TRBD1	TRBV5-1	TGCGCCAGCAGCTTGAACAGGGGGTCGGACGAGCAGTACTTC	CASSLNRGSDEQYF
-	TRBJ2-2	-	TRBV14	TGTGCCAGCAGCCAATCCCTGGGGACGGAGTACACCGGGGAGCTGTTTTTT	CASSQSLGTEYTGELFF
-	TRBJ1-5	-	TRBV27	TGTGCCAGCAGTTTGACGCCGAGTGATAGCAATCAGCCCCAGCATTTT	CASSLTPSDSNQPQHF
-	TRBJ1-1	-	TRBV6-5	TGTGCCAGCACCTACGCCACTGAAGCTTTCTTT	CASTYATEAFF
once	TRBJ2-7	TRBD2	TRBV10-3	TGTGCCATCAGTGCTGCCAGCGGGAGGGGGAACTACGAGCAGTACTTC	CAISAASGRGNYEQYF
-	TRBJ2-1	TRBD2	TRBV14	TGTGCCAGCAGCCCCCCAGCGGGGGGGTACAATGAGCAGTTCTTC	CASSPPAGGYNEQFF
-	TRBJ2-1	TRBD2	TRBV4-1	TGCGCCAGCAGCCAAGATAAAGCACTAGCGGGAAATGAGCAGTTCTTC	CASSQDKALAGNEQFF
-	TRBJ1-1	-	TRBV29-1	TGCAGCGTCGCCACTAGGCAGGAAGCTTTCTTT	CSVATRQEAFF